This passage covers 24 T cell receptor beta chains from one sample sequenced in a study of T cell responses to AZD1222 COVID-19 vaccine. The repertoire was sequenced with immunoSEQ multiplex PCR; TCRdb's copy has only in-frame clones and lacks some. The table lists 70,000 or so clones, roughly 84% of them singletons. This specimen was peripheral blood, taken on day 0 of AZD1222 vaccination. Receptors were obtained from an adult in good health.

This clone was counted only a few times. This sequence joins TRBV18 and TRBJ1-5, with D perhaps TRBD1 (5 bases). The V gene lost 3 bases and the J gene lost 3 bases, with 18 bases spanning the gap. The CDR3 totals 17 residues. Germline values: CDR1 KGHSH, CDR2 LQKENI. DNA of the CDR3: TGTGCCAGCTCACCCGGGGCCCCACCAGGTCCCAATCAGCCCCAGCATTTT. It encodes CASSPGAPPGPNQPQHF.

The J gene is TRBJ1-3, the V gene TRBV11-2; 10 positions match TRBD1. Germline V gene sequence: CDR1 SGHAT, CDR2 FQNNGV. CDR3 size: 17 residues. J was trimmed by 4 bases and V by 5 bases; bases with no gene match: 11. CDR3 sequence: CASSLTPGTGVGNTIYF. DNA for the CDR3: TGTGCCAGCAGCCTAACCCCCGGGACAGGGGTCGGAAACACCATATATTTT.

The V and J genes are TRBV6-6 and TRBJ1-2; D ambiguous. The CDR3 has 13 residues. Germline V gene sequence: CDR1 MNHNY, CDR2 SVGAGI (reference sequence). Trimming left V 4 bases short and J 5 bases short, with 11 bases between. CDR3 sequence (DNA): TGTGCCAGCAGTTTGACCGACGGTTATGGCTACACCTTC. This translates into CASSLTDGYGYTF.

This clone was observed once. The chain joins TRBV2 to TRBJ1-1; D is uncertain. V lost 4 bases and J 4 bases, leaving 7 bases between the germline ends. From germline, CDR1 is SNHLY and CDR2 FYNNEI. This CDR3 is built from 12 residues. The CDR3 loop is CASSGWGTEAFF. The CDR3 DNA sequence: TGTGCCAGCAGTGGTTGGGGCACTGAAGCTTTCTTT.

The table lists this clone with a count of one. This rearrangement joins TRBV7-3 to TRBJ2-7; D is ambiguous. V was shortened by 0 bases and J by 0 bases, with 18 bases between the two germline ends. Germline V CDR1 and CDR2: SGHTA, FQGTGA. CDR3 length equals 18 residues. This CDR3 reads CASSLTFMRSNSSYEQYF. The CDR3 DNA is TGTGCCAGCAGCTTAACGTTTATGAGGAGTAACAGCTCCTACGAGCAGTACTTC. Complete variable domain (other parts from reference TRBV7-3 and TRBJ2-7): GAGVSQTPSNKVTEKGKYVELRCDPISGHTALYWYRQSLGQGPEFLIYFQGTGAADDSGLPNDRFFAVRPEGSVSTLKIQRTERGDSAVYLCASSLTFMRSNSSYEQYFGPGTRLTVT.

The chain has TRBV7-3 and TRBJ2-1; TRBD2 is a possible D gene (5 bases). Per the germline V gene, CDR1 is SGHTA and CDR2 is FQGTGA. The CDR3 is 13 amino acids. V was trimmed by 0 bases and J by 8 bases, leaving 8 bases between them. CDR3 bases: TGTGCCAGCAGCTTAACCATGAGGGATGAGCAGTTCTTC. Translating it yields CASSLTMRDEQFF.

This rearrangement joins TRBV6-5 to TRBJ1-2, with D possibly being TRBD1 (5 bases). Trimming took off 2 bases at V and 2 bases at J, with 6 bases between the two ends. The CDR3 length is 13 residues. Germline CDR1 MNHEY, CDR2 SVGAGI. The CDR3 reads CASSYDRNYGYTF. CDR3 sequence (DNA): TGTGCCAGCAGTTACGACAGAAACTATGGCTACACCTTC.

The chain is built from TRBV7-2 and TRBJ1-4; no firm D call. CDR3 size: 15 residues. Germline V gene data show CDR1 as SGHTA and CDR2 as FQGNSA. V was trimmed by 1 base and J by 1 base, leaving 7 bases between them. The CDR3 spells CASSLETRTNEKLFF. In nucleotides, the CDR3 is TGTGCCAGCAGCTTAGAGACACGAACTAATGAAAAACTGTTTTTT.

This chain joins TRBV30 and TRBJ2-2; D gene uncertain. The CDR3 is made up of 14 amino acids. Germline V gives CDR1 GTSNPN, CDR2 SVGIG (reference sequence). V lost 0 bases to trimming and J lost 8 bases, with 13 bases between them. The CDR3: CAWSVSRGFGELFF. Written as DNA, the CDR3 is TGTGCCTGGAGTGTAAGCCGAGGTTTTGGGGAGCTGTTTTTT.

By share, this clone ranks as medium-sized. The chain combines TRBV7-2 with TRBJ2-3; 8 nucleotides match TRBD2. Germline loops: CDR1 SGHTA, CDR2 FQGNSA. V was clipped by 7 bases and J by 4 bases; unmatched bases: 16. CDR3 size: 17 residues. CDR3 in amino acids: CASTPERGGLAPDTQYF. CDR3 nucleotides: TGTGCCAGCACCCCCGAACGAGGAGGACTAGCCCCAGATACGCAGTATTTT.

This clone was recorded once. This sequence joins TRBV10-3 and TRBJ2-1; D may be TRBD2 (5 bases). The V and J ends lost 3 bases and 6 bases respectively, with 12 bases between them. Germline CDR1 reads ENHRY; CDR2 reads SYGVKD. This CDR3 is 14 amino acids long. The CDR3 DNA reads as TGTGCCATCAGTGAACTAGGAGGCGTCAATGAGCAGTTCTTC. This gives the protein CAISELGGVNEQFF.

The chain joins TRBV19 to TRBJ1-1, with 7 positions matching TRBD1. The CDR3 loop spans 14 amino acids. From germline, CDR1 is LNHDA and CDR2 SQIVND (reference sequence). Trimming at V came to 5 bases and at J to 0 bases, leaving 3 bases not matched to a gene. CDR3 nucleotides: TGTGCCAGTAGTTCGGGACAGATGAACACTGAAGCTTTCTTT. This sequence encodes CASSSGQMNTEAFF.

The V call is TRBV29-1, the J call TRBJ2-7; maybe TRBD2 (6 bases). The CDR3 extends over 13 amino acids. From germline, CDR1 is SQVTM and CDR2 ANQGSEA. Trimming pared 2 bases from V and 2 bases from J, leaving 10 bases between. The CDR3 loop reads CSVEISGAYEQYF. CDR3 DNA sequence: TGCAGCGTTGAAATTTCGGGGGCCTACGAGCAGTACTTC.

A single count supports this clone. The chain combines TRBV7-9 with TRBJ1-3, with TRBD1 as a possible D gene (5 bases). The germline V gene encodes CDR1 SEHNR and CDR2 FQNEAQ (reference sequence). Trimming removed 6 bases from V and 0 bases from J, with 15 bases in between. This CDR3 contains 16 residues. The CDR3 loop is CASRYDRRGSGNTIYF. The CDR3 DNA sequence: TGTGCCAGCAGATACGACAGACGGGGCTCTGGAAACACCATATATTTT.

This clone came up a few times. This chain uses TRBV24-1 with TRBJ2-5; D is unclear. CDR3 length: 13 amino acids. Germline CDR1 KGHDR, CDR2 SFDVKD. V was trimmed by 2 bases and J by 6 bases, leaving 9 bases between them. CDR3 sequence (DNA): TGTGCCACCAGTGATTCTGCTTTAAAGACCCAGTACTTC. Protein product: CATSDSALKTQYF.

The rearrangement uses TRBV27 and TRBJ1-2, with 9 nucleotides matching TRBD1. Unmatched junction bases numbered 8, after V lost 5 bases and J lost 4 bases. The CDR3 runs to 15 residues. Germline CDR1 and CDR2: MNHEY and SMNVEV (reference sequence). Here the CDR3 reads CASSVNRGLGYGYTF. CDR3 bases: TGTGCCAGCAGTGTCAACAGGGGGCTGGGCTATGGCTACACCTTC.

The V gene is TRBV9, the J gene TRBJ1-1, with 9 positions matching TRBD1. The CDR3 covers 15 residues. V shed 4 bases, J shed 0 bases, and the junction held 4 bases outside the gene matches. Germline V gene lookup returns CDR1 SGDLS and CDR2 YYNGEE. The CDR3 DNA is TGTGCCAGCAGCAAACAGGGGGCCTTGAACACTGAAGCTTTCTTT. It translates to CASSKQGALNTEAFF.

The chain recombines TRBV6-5 with TRBJ2-3, with D perhaps TRBD1 or TRBD2 (6 bases each). V lost 3 bases to trimming and J lost 1 base, with 11 bases between them. The CDR3 spans 15 residues. Germline lookup yields CDR1 MNHEY and CDR2 SVGAGI. The CDR3 DNA is TGTGCCAGCAGTTATAGGGGGGCGCGCACAGATACGCAGTATTTT. Protein sequence: CASSYRGARTDTQYF.

This clone was detected only a few times. This rearrangement joins TRBV15 to TRBJ1-6; weak D call: TRBD1 (6 bases). This CDR3 has 19 residues. V was shortened by 3 bases and J by 3 bases, with 21 bases between the two germline ends. The germline CDR1 and CDR2 sequences are LNHNV and YYDKDF (reference sequence). The CDR3 bases are TGTGCCACCAGCAGGATCTGGGACATTATCTCGGGCTATAATTCACCCCTCCACTTT. Amino acid sequence: CATSRIWDIISGYNSPLHF.

The chain has TRBV30 and TRBJ1-4, with a possible D match to TRBD1 (5 bases). Germline values: CDR1 GTSNPN, CDR2 SVGIG (reference sequence). Trimming stripped 5 bases from V and 5 bases from J, with 12 bases between. This CDR3 spans 13 amino acids. The CDR3: CAWGGRINEKLFF. The CDR3 DNA sequence: TGTGCCTGGGGGGGACGGATAAATGAAAAACTGTTTTTT.

The V and J genes are TRBV3-1 (or the pseudogene TRBV3-2) and TRBJ1-1, with 9 positions matching TRBD1. CDR1 and CDR2 from the germline V gene are LGHDT and YNNKEL (reference sequence). J gave up 7 bases and V 4 bases, and 7 bases lay outside the gene matches. There are 14 residues in the CDR3. The CDR3 sequence is CASSRPGQGVEAFF. The CDR3 DNA reads TGTGCCAGCAGCCGTCCGGGACAGGGAGTTGAAGCTTTCTTT.

The chain links TRBV4-1 to TRBJ2-4; D could derive from TRBD1 or TRBD2 (6 bases each). CDR3 length: 19 amino acids. The ends were cut back, 0 bases at V and 0 bases at J, with 18 bases in the middle. Germline V CDR1 and CDR2: MGHRA, YSYEKL. The CDR3 coding sequence is TGCGCCAGCAGCCAAGAGGAGGGGGTCCCCACTATAGCCAAAAACATTCAGTACTTC. It encodes CASSQEEGVPTIAKNIQYF.

The chain carries TRBV5-6 and TRBJ2-5, with TRBD2 identical over 8 bases. Germline loops: CDR1 SGHDT, CDR2 YYEEEE. J was trimmed by 1 base and V by 0 bases; bases with no gene match: 8. The CDR3 covers 17 residues. The CDR3 spells CASSLAHSGEIQETQYF. The CDR3 nucleotides read TGTGCCAGCAGCTTGGCACATAGCGGGGAAATCCAAGAGACCCAGTACTTC.

This clone was observed a handful of times. V and J are TRBV4-2 and TRBJ2-3, with 8 bases identical to TRBD2. J gave up 4 bases and V 2 bases, and 11 bases lay outside the gene matches. Germline CDR1 is LGHNA and CDR2 is YNFKEQ. CDR3 size: 17 residues. The CDR3 bases are TGTGCCAGCAGCCAAAGCCGCCTTAGCGGGGCCCCAGATACGCAGTATTTT. It translates to CASSQSRLSGAPDTQYF.